Sequencing of this TCR beta chain was carried out in a study of T cells after yellow fever vaccination. TCRdb reprocessed the 5' RACE reads with MiXCR, giving one entry per CDR3 protein. The sample holds about 73,000 distinct CDR3 sequences; 7.5% to 9% are singletons and the top ten take approximately 42%. Study-wide results and caveats: Most clones from primary vaccination resurfaced after the booster (approximately 95% CD4, more than 75% CD8). It was a weaker secondary response, yet one that peaked faster, at day 5 versus 15. Repertoires obtained by FACS sorting could include abundant clonotypes that entered as contaminants from the bulk population.

CDR1 is SEHNR, CDR2 FQNEAQ, per germline (reference sequence). The CDR3 covers 15 residues. V lost 0 bases and J 4 bases, leaving 10 bases between the germline ends. Concerning this clonotype itself: Antigen: not known.

The clonotype comes from a man aged 30 to 39 who received the YFV17D yellow fever vaccine. The V and J genes are TRBV7-9 and TRBJ1-5; no clear D gene. The sample was CD8+ T cells sorted from PBMCs, taken on the day of the yellow fever booster vaccination. The DNA of the CDR3 is TGTGCCAGCAGCTTAGCGCCCCCTGATAATCAGCCCCAGCATTTT. Its translation: CASSLAPPDNQPQHF.